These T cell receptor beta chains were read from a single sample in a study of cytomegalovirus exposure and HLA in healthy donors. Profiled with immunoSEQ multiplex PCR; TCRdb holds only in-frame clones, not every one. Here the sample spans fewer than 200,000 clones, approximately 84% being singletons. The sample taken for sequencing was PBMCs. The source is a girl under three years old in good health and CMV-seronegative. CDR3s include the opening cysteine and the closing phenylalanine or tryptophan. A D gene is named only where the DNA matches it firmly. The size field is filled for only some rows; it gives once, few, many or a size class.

CDR3 protein: CASSVTDRSPYGYTF; CDR3 DNA: TGTGCCAGCAGCGTCACAGACAGGAGTCCCTATGGCTACACCTTC; CDR3 length: 15; D gene: .; V gene: TRBV5-4; clone size: few; J gene: TRBJ1-2
CDR3 protein: CASRLLAGEGGQFF; CDR3 DNA: TGTGCCAGCAGGTTACTAGCGGGAGAGGGGGGGCAGTTCTTC; CDR3 length: 14; D gene: TRBD2; V gene: TRBV6-5; clone size: .; J gene: TRBJ2-1
CDR3 protein: CASSPRGLAQYF; CDR3 DNA: TGTGCCAGCAGCCCCCGCGGCCTGGCGCAGTACTTC; CDR3 length: 12; D gene: .; V gene: TRBV7-9; clone size: .; J gene: TRBJ2-7
CDR3 protein: CASSVRGTQHF; CDR3 DNA: TGTGCCAGCAGTGTGCGGGGAACCCAGCATTTT; CDR3 length: 11; D gene: .; V gene: TRBV2; clone size: .; J gene: TRBJ1-5
CDR3 protein: CASSSPGGPSYEQYF; CDR3 DNA: TGTGCCAGCAGTTCCCCGGGAGGGCCCAGCTACGAGCAGTACTTC; CDR3 length: 15; D gene: TRBD2; V gene: TRBV5-4; clone size: .; J gene: TRBJ2-7
CDR3 protein: CASSAPLISYNEQFF; CDR3 DNA: TGTGCCAGCAGCGCCCCACTTATATCCTACAATGAGCAGTTCTTC; CDR3 length: 15; D gene: .; V gene: TRBV7-8; clone size: .; J gene: TRBJ2-1
CDR3 protein: CASSSSGEVTEAFF; CDR3 DNA: TGTGCCAGCAGCTCATCCGGGGAGGTCACTGAAGCTTTCTTT; CDR3 length: 14; D gene: .; V gene: TRBV7-9; clone size: .; J gene: TRBJ1-1
CDR3 protein: CSAGTGGETQYF; CDR3 DNA: TGCAGCGCCGGGACCGGGGGGGAGACCCAGTACTTC; CDR3 length: 12; D gene: TRBD2; V gene: TRBV29-1; clone size: .; J gene: TRBJ2-5
CDR3 protein: CASSPMRGSYGYTF; CDR3 DNA: TGTGCCAGCAGCCCGATGCGGGGAAGCTATGGCTACACCTTC; CDR3 length: 14; D gene: .; V gene: TRBV5-5; clone size: .; J gene: TRBJ1-2
CDR3 protein: CASSYSMGRETQYF; CDR3 DNA: TGTGCCAGCAGTTACTCGATGGGGCGAGAGACCCAGTACTTC; CDR3 length: 14; D gene: .; V gene: TRBV6-5; clone size: .; J gene: TRBJ2-5